This T cell receptor beta chain was identified during a study of early T cells in non-severe SARS-CoV-2 infection. About the study: Chains were unpaired, as sequencing was done on bulk RNA from unsorted whole blood. General study findings and limits: The matching step, a VDJdb search, favored anti-spike CD8 responses and missed private and CD4 specificities.

The CDR3 spans 14 residues. V was pared by 3 bases and J by 3 bases, with 0 bases of the junction left unmatched. Germline CDR1 is SGHAT and CDR2 is FQNNGV. This clonotype occurred many times. As yet, its antigen is unknown. Unique molecular identifiers (one per individual cDNA molecule) were attached. TCRdb reanalysed the 5' RACE reads using MiXCR and keeps one entry per CDR3 protein. Found here are 30,000 or so distinct CDR3 sequences, about 5.8% of them singletons; the top ten hold approximately 24%. The sequence was obtained from an adult who was a healthcare worker with PCR-confirmed SARS-CoV-2 infection or an uninfected control (not recorded which). The source material was whole blood. This chain connects TRBV11-2 to TRBJ2-5, with 11 bases fitting TRBD2. The CDR3 DNA reads as TGTGCCAGCAGCTTGACTAGCGGGGAAGAGACCCAGTACTTC. Translated: CASSLTSGEETQYF.